Presented here are 24 T cell receptor beta chains from one specimen sequenced in a study of T-cell reconstitution after alpha-beta-depleted transplantation in children. Unique molecular identifiers were incorporated into the prepared TCRbeta library. TCRdb re-analysed the PCR reads in MiXCR, keeping a single row per CDR3 protein. The data hold hundreds of thousands of distinct CDR3 sequences, with about 15% observed a single time. Material: PBMCs from the stem cell graft donor, obtained from the stem cell graft. The receptors stem from a human donor who donated a stem cell graft to a child with acute myeloid leukemia.

This clonotype was counted at least ten times. The rearrangement uses TRBV12-3 or TRBV12-4 and TRBJ2-7, with TRBD2 matching over 7 bases. V shed 2 bases, J shed 7 bases, and the junction held 8 bases outside the gene matches. The CDR3 totals 14 residues. CDR3 loop: CASSLYPGAGEQYF. CDR3 sequence (DNA): TGTGCCAGCAGTTTATATCCGGGAGCGGGGGAGCAGTACTTC.

V gene TRBV5-6 combines with J gene TRBJ2-1; D is perhaps TRBD1 (5 bases). With 3 bases removed from V and 7 bases from J, the gap between germline ends came to 23 bases. Germline assignment: CDR1 SGHDT and CDR2 YYEEEE. The CDR3 contains 17 residues. CDR3 DNA sequence: TGTGCCAGCAGCTCGTACTATGTTGGGGCCCCCGGGAATGAGCAGTTCTTC. This codes for CASSSYYVGAPGNEQFF. Combining the CDR3 with reference TRBV5-6 and TRBJ2-1 gives the whole variable domain DAGVTQSPTHLIKTRGQQVTLRCSPKSGHDTVSWYQQALGQGPQFIFQYYEEEERQRGNFPDRFSGHQFPNYSSELNVNALLLGDSALYLCASSSYYVGAPGNEQFFGPGTRLTVL.

The chain couples TRBV5-1 to TRBJ2-4, with 7 nucleotides matching TRBD1. J lost 9 bases, V lost 4 bases, and 16 bases had no gene match. Germline V gives CDR1 SGHRS, CDR2 YFSETQ. CDR3 length: 16 amino acids. CDR3 residues: CASSKDPGQSISIQYF. The CDR3 DNA sequence: TGCGCCAGCAGCAAGGATCCGGGACAGAGTATAAGCATTCAGTACTTC.

The rearrangement links TRBV5-1 to TRBJ2-2; 9 bases agree with TRBD1. The germline gives CDR1 SGHRS, CDR2 YFSETQ. V shed 6 bases and J 3 bases; nucleotides not matched to a gene: 18. This CDR3 is 19 amino acids long. The CDR3 is CASTLRAVQGARDTGELFF. CDR3 coding DNA: TGCGCCAGCACCTTAAGGGCTGTACAGGGGGCGCGGGACACCGGGGAGCTGTTTTTT. The complete variable domain, with remaining parts taken from reference TRBV5-1 and TRBJ2-2, reads KAGVTQTPRYLIKTRGQQVTLSCSPISGHRSVSWYQQTPGQGLQFLFEYFSETQRNKGNFPGRFSGRQFSNSRSEMNVSTLELGDSALYLCASTLRAVQGARDTGELFFGEGSRLTVL.

The chain couples TRBV21-1 to TRBJ2-7; the table's D call, TRBD1, has no DNA check behind it. TRBV21-1 is designated a pseudogene. This CDR3 has 15 residues. This CDR3 is CASRKGHLGAYEQYV. The CDR3 coding sequence is TGTGCCAGCAGGAAGGGACACTTGGGAGCCTACGAGCAGTACGTC.

A word on this clonotype: The junction shows a germline mismatch at one end, possibly a read error. This chain connects TRBV7-2 to TRBJ2-5; 7 bases are shared with TRBD1. Germline V gene data show CDR1 as SGHTA and CDR2 as FQGNSA. This CDR3 contains 9 residues. The CDR3 loop is CARPDRVDF. The CDR3 nucleotides read TGTGCCAGGCCCGACAGGGTGGACTTC.

The chain uses TRBV15 and TRBJ2-5, with D possibly matching TRBD2 (6 bases). Germline assignment: CDR1 LNHNV and CDR2 YYDKDF (reference sequence). V lost 0 bases to trimming and J lost 7 bases, with 15 bases between them. The CDR3 extends over 15 amino acids. CDR3 nucleotides: TGTGCCACCAGCAGAGATCTGCGGCCGGAGGGGACCCAGTACTTC. Translation: CATSRDLRPEGTQYF.

With respect to this clonotype: This is likely a read error, given that the CDR3 carries no conserved phenylalanine or tryptophan at its end. This chain joins TRBV15 and TRBJ2-5, with TRBD1 identical over 8 bases. Germline V CDR1 and CDR2: LNHNV, YYDKDF (reference sequence). The CDR3 is 13 residues long. The V gene end was trimmed by 0 bases and the J gene end by 11 bases; junction bases not matched to a gene: 5. The CDR3 loop reads CATSRDTGTGQYS. CDR3 coding DNA: TGTGCCACCAGCAGAGATACCGGGACAGGACAGTACTCC.

This clonotype came up a few times. This sequence joins TRBV5-1 and TRBJ2-1, with D maybe TRBD2 (6 bases). CDR1 and CDR2 from the germline V gene are SGHRS and YFSETQ. V dropped 2 bases and J dropped 1 base, with 10 bases sitting between them. This CDR3 comprises 15 residues. CDR3 sequence: CASSFEGTSYNEQFF. The CDR3, as DNA: TGCGCCAGCAGCTTCGAGGGGACTTCCTACAATGAGCAGTTCTTC.

This clonotype was observed a few times. The chain links TRBV12-5 to TRBJ1-1, with D perhaps TRBD1 (5 bases). The CDR3 loop spans 16 amino acids. The V and J ends lost 0 bases and 0 bases respectively, with 11 bases between them. The germline gives CDR1 LGHNT, CDR2 FRNRAP. CDR3 coding DNA: TGTGCTAGTGGTTTGGTGGTTGACAGCTTGAACACTGAAGCTTTCTTT. The encoded protein is CASGLVVDSLNTEAFF.

This clonotype has just a few counts. The chain carries TRBV20-1 and TRBJ1-1; D not certain. The CDR3 extends over 14 amino acids. CDR1 and CDR2 (germline): DFQATT, SNEGSKA (reference sequence). CDR3 DNA: TGCAGCCCAAAACCAGACCGAAGGGTCACTGAAGCTTTCTTT. Translating it yields CSPKPDRRVTEAFF.

The V gene is TRBV12-3 or TRBV12-4, the J gene TRBJ2-5; 13 bases are a match to TRBD2. The J segment lost 1 base and the V segment lost 5 bases, leaving 4 bases of the junction unmatched. The CDR3 has 16 amino acids. CDR3 DNA: TGTGCCAGCAGTAGACTAGCGGGGGGCCCCCAAGAGACCCAGTACTTC. Protein: CASSRLAGGPQETQYF.

This chain connects TRBV13 to TRBJ2-1; D unclear. The germline gives CDR1 PRHDT, CDR2 FYEKMQ (reference sequence). This CDR3 has 15 residues. Trimming cost V 5 bases and J 7 bases, with 18 bases left between them. The CDR3 sequence is CASSPWWGIGNEQFF. CDR3 sequence (DNA): TGTGCCAGCAGCCCGTGGTGGGGAATCGGTAATGAGCAGTTCTTC.

This rearrangement joins TRBV11-1 to TRBJ1-3, with TRBD1 identical over 10 bases. CDR3 length: 21 residues. V lost 7 bases and J lost 0; bases outside the gene matches: 21. From germline, CDR1 is SGHAT and CDR2 FQDESV (reference sequence). This CDR3 is CASTLGGTAGQGRNSGNTIYF. CDR3 coding DNA: TGTGCCAGCACCTTGGGTGGGACCGCGGGACAGGGGAGGAACTCTGGAAACACCATATATTTT.

This clonotype was counted only a few times. The chain recombines TRBV6-4 with TRBJ2-1, with D perhaps assigned TRBD1 or TRBD2 (5 bases each). The CDR3 runs to 15 residues. The V gene lost 3 bases and the J gene lost 6 bases, with 15 bases spanning the gap. Germline loops: CDR1 MRHNA, CDR2 SNTAGT. The DNA for the CDR3 is TGTGCCAGCAGTGATGAGGGGCTAGCTGGCAATGAGCAGTTCTTC. It is translated as CASSDEGLAGNEQFF.

This clonotype was detected a few times. The gene calls are TRBV5-1 and TRBJ1-1; no clear D. The V end was cut by 6 bases, the J end by 0 bases, with 15 bases between. Germline CDR1 and CDR2: SGHRS and YFSETQ. CDR3 length: 15 residues. This CDR3 is CASTPPGGLNTEAFF. CDR3 bases: TGCGCCAGCACCCCTCCGGGAGGGCTGAACACTGAAGCTTTCTTT.

The sample holds a few counts of this clonotype. The CDR3 sequence: CSARSPPPQTNEKLFF. CDR3 in DNA: TGCAGTGCTAGATCCCCTCCACCCCAAACTAATGAAAAACTGTTTTTT. This chain connects TRBV20-1 to TRBJ1-4; D is ambiguous. This CDR3 has 16 residues. Trimming removed 2 bases at V and 1 base at J, with 14 bases between. Germline CDR1 reads DFQATT; CDR2 reads SNEGSKA (reference sequence).

The table lists this clonotype with many counts. The chain is built from TRBV20-1 and TRBJ2-7, with 13 bases lining up with TRBD2. The CDR3 runs to 14 residues. Trimming took 6 bases from V and 5 from J; bases not matched to a gene: 7. From germline, CDR1 is DFQATT and CDR2 SNEGSKA (reference sequence). The CDR3 protein is CSALTSGGFHEQYF. The DNA for the CDR3 is TGCAGTGCCCTGACTAGCGGGGGGTTCCACGAGCAGTACTTC.

This clonotype appeared many times. This chain joins TRBV20-1 and TRBJ2-3; the match to TRBD2 covers 11 bases. Germline values: CDR1 DFQATT, CDR2 SNEGSKA (reference sequence). The CDR3 sequence is 17 residues long. V lost 3 bases and J lost 2; bases outside the gene matches: 10. In nucleotides, the CDR3 is TGCAGTGCTAGGGGGACTAGCGGACCACAACCCACAGATACGCAGTATTTT. Translated: CSARGTSGPQPTDTQYF.

This clonotype came up a few times. The CDR3 reads CAIRAGRTDTQYF. The CDR3 nucleotides are TGTGCCATCCGAGCGGGCCGCACAGATACGCAGTATTTT. The chain uses TRBV10-3 and TRBJ2-3; possible D gene TRBD2, 6 bases. Germline values: CDR1 ENHRY, CDR2 SYGVKD. The CDR3 covers 13 residues. Trimming shortened V by 8 bases and J by 1 base, and 10 bases separated the two germline ends.

The J gene is TRBJ2-1, the V gene TRBV24-1, with D unresolved. This CDR3 is built from 13 residues. In germline, CDR1 is KGHDR, CDR2 SFDVKD. V was clipped by 2 bases and J by 7 bases, with 8 bases between them. The CDR3 DNA reads TGTGCCACCAGTGATTCGGCTTTGAATGAGCAGTTCTTC. Amino acids: CATSDSALNEQFF.

This clonotype was seen repeatedly, ten times or more. The chain joins TRBV29-1 to TRBJ2-1, with 8 bases fitting TRBD1. Looked up from germline, CDR1 is SQVTM and CDR2 is ANQGSEA. V shed 6 bases and J 0 bases; nucleotides not matched to a gene: 7. This CDR3 contains 15 residues. The CDR3 DNA reads as TGCAGCGTGGACAGGGCCTCGAGCTCCTACAATGAGCAGTTCTTC. Translating it yields CSVDRASSSYNEQFF.

The rearrangement joins TRBV5-1 to TRBJ2-5, with D maybe TRBD1 (6 bases). The ends were cut back, 3 bases at V and 4 bases at J, with 16 bases in the middle. In germline, CDR1 is SGHRS, CDR2 YFSETQ. The CDR3 covers 15 residues. CDR3 in amino acids: CASSSHQGRGETQYF. In DNA form, the CDR3 reads TGCGCCAGCAGCTCACATCAGGGGCGAGGAGAGACCCAGTACTTC.

This clonotype was observed many times. The V call is TRBV20-1, the J call TRBJ2-1; 11 bases align to TRBD1. CDR1 is DFQATT and CDR2 is SNEGSKA in the germline V gene (reference sequence). The CDR3 length is 15 residues. The ends lost 5 bases at V and 5 bases at J; junction bases unmatched: 8. This CDR3 reads CSARMGTGGNNEQFF. In nucleotides, the CDR3 is TGCAGTGCTCGTATGGGGACAGGGGGGAACAATGAGCAGTTCTTC.